The sequence of this T cell receptor beta chain was determined in a study of PD-L1 blockade in urothelial cancer. The CDR3 sequence is 14 residues long. Germline assignment: CDR1 SGHTA and CDR2 FQGTGA. The V and J ends lost 5 bases and 8 bases respectively, with 16 bases between them. Libraries were prepared by immunoSEQ multiplex PCR; TCRdb keeps only in-frame clonotypes and omits some of them. The table has more than 30,000 clones, around 88% seen once. This clonotype was obtained from a man in his sixties with urothelial cancer. The chain couples TRBV7-3 to TRBJ2-4; D perhaps matches TRBD2 (5 bases). The specimen comprised PBMCs, sampled around atezolizumab (anti-PD-L1) treatment. CDR3 protein: CASSPPGRSDIQYF. The DNA for the CDR3 is TGTGCCAGCAGCCCACCGGGAAGGTCGGACATTCAGTACTTC.